The rows below give T cell receptor beta chains drawn from one sample of a study of blood T cell repertoires in COVID-19. Some clones are missing from TCRdb's copy, which holds only in-frame ones; the method was immunoSEQ multiplex PCR. The sample lists under 250,000 clones; approximately 90% were seen once. Sequencing input: peripheral blood. The receptors here all came from a man aged 25-45 years with COVID-19, enrolled during active disease. The CDR3 runs from the conserved cysteine through the conserved F or W. Each record gives: V gene, D gene, clone size, J gene, CDR3 protein, CDR3 DNA. The D gene is left open where the match is weak. Clone sizes are given selectively: once, few, many, or a class where the clone is expanded.

>TRBV7-8|TRBD1|many|TRBJ1-6
CASSWTGTGNSPLHF
TGTGCCAGCAGCTGGACCGGGACAGGGAATTCACCCCTCCACTTT
>TRBV7-2|NA|once|TRBJ1-5
CASSLERVNQPQHF
TGTGCCAGCAGCTTAGAACGGGTGAATCAGCCCCAGCATTTT
>TRBV28|TRBD1|NA|TRBJ1-2
CASSPPADRGYGYTF
TGTGCCAGCAGTCCCCCTGCGGACAGGGGCTATGGCTACACCTTC
>TRBV4-3|TRBD1|NA|TRBJ1-2
CASSPRQGVDGYTF
TGCGCCAGCAGCCCACGACAGGGGGTAGATGGCTACACCTTC
>TRBV19|TRBD2|NA|TRBJ2-2
CASSILAGNTGELFF
TGTGCCAGTAGTATACTAGCGGGCAACACCGGGGAGCTGTTTTTT
>TRBV23-1|NA|once|TRBJ2-7
CARQIFLTYEQYF
TGCGCCAGACAGATCTTTCTTACCTACGAGCAGTACTTC
>TRBV28|TRBD1|once|TRBJ1-2
CASSPGTGGFVSYGYTF
TGTGCCAGCAGTCCCGGGACAGGGGGCTTTGTTTCCTATGGCTACACCTTC
>TRBV12-5|TRBD1|NA|TRBJ1-1
CASGLVPGTGGMNTEAFF
TGTGCTAGTGGTTTGGTACCCGGGACAGGGGGAATGAACACTGAAGCTTTCTTT
>TRBV27|TRBD1|few|TRBJ1-2
CASSLSGWDRAQGYTF
TGTGCCAGCAGTTTATCGGGTTGGGACAGGGCACAGGGCTACACCTTC
>TRBV27|TRBD1|NA|TRBJ2-2
CASSSTGVGELFF
TGTGCCAGCAGTTCGACAGGGGTCGGGGAGCTGTTTTTT
>TRBV7-2|NA|NA|TRBJ1-2
CASSGDSLRYGYTF
TGTGCCAGCAGCGGTGACAGCCTTCGCTATGGCTACACCTTC
>TRBV6-2/TRBV6-3|NA|NA|TRBJ2-7
CASSYLTYEQYF
TGTGCCAGCAGTTACTTAACTTACGAGCAGTACTTC
>TRBV4-1|NA|NA|TRBJ2-1
CASSSYSGRVEQFF
TGCGCCAGCAGCTCTTACAGTGGGCGGGTTGAGCAGTTCTTC
>TRBV5-8|NA|once|TRBJ1-1
CASSLNWGRENTEAFF
TGTGCCAGCAGCTTGAATTGGGGCAGGGAGAACACTGAAGCTTTCTTT
>TRBV29-1|TRBD1|NA|TRBJ2-7
CSVPGTGAHYEQYF
TGCAGCGTTCCCGGGACAGGGGCCCACTACGAGCAGTACTTC
>TRBV6-2/TRBV6-3|NA|few|TRBJ2-2
CASSPGLTGELFF
TGTGCCAGCAGCCCGGGACTCACCGGGGAGCTGTTTTTT
>TRBV19|NA|NA|TRBJ1-3
CASSIHMRGLLSGNTIYF
TGTGCCAGTAGTATCCATATGCGGGGACTGCTCTCTGGAAACACCATATATTTT
>TRBV5-1|TRBD1|NA|TRBJ2-1
CASSSPGQENNEQFF
TGCGCCAGCAGCTCTCCGGGACAGGAAAACAATGAGCAGTTCTTC
>TRBV11-2|TRBD1|NA|TRBJ1-6
CASSPLGTGIYNSPLHF
TGTGCCAGCAGCCCGCTCGGGACAGGAATTTATAATTCACCCCTCCACTTT
>TRBV7-3|NA|NA|TRBJ1-6
CASSLGSGSPLHF
TGTGCCAGCAGCCTAGGGTCGGGGTCACCCCTCCACTTT
>TRBV2|NA|once|TRBJ1-4
CASRNIESNEKLFF
TGTGCCAGCAGGAATATCGAGTCTAATGAAAAACTGTTTTTT
>TRBV11-2|TRBD1|once|TRBJ1-2
CASSPGQVNYGYTF
TGTGCCAGCAGCCCTGGACAGGTTAACTATGGCTACACCTTC
>TRBV3-1/TRBV3-2|NA|NA|TRBJ1-1
CASRGDQGRGTEAFF
TGTGCCAGCAGGGGAGATCAGGGGAGAGGGACTGAAGCTTTCTTT
>TRBV7-2|TRBD2|NA|TRBJ2-1
CASSFQGPQAGGGNEQFF
TGTGCCAGCAGCTTCCAGGGTCCCCAAGCGGGAGGGGGGAATGAGCAGTTCTTC
>TRBV7-3|NA|once|TRBJ2-1
CASSPLPLEYHEQFF
TGTGCCAGCAGCCCGTTACCTCTTGAGTACCATGAGCAGTTCTTC
>TRBV7-9|TRBD2|once|TRBJ2-3
CASSLRLAGVVDTQYF
TGTGCCAGCAGCTTACGTCTAGCGGGAGTAGTAGATACGCAGTATTTT
>TRBV19|NA|NA|TRBJ2-3
CASSMGHFTDTQYF
TGTGCCAGTAGTATGGGACATTTCACAGATACGCAGTATTTT